A single sample is the source of the 21 T cell receptor beta chains below, sequenced in a study of long-term antiretroviral therapy in people with HIV. Researchers report immunoSEQ v3.0 was run at survey level. TCRdb's copy holds only in-frame clones and misses some; the assay was immunoSEQ multiplex PCR. The sample yields 25,000 to 30,000 clones, approximately 80% seen once. The input for sequencing was unsorted PBMCs, taken approximately 2.9 years after starting antiretroviral therapy. These receptors all come from a man aged 30-40 years with HIV.

The rearrangement links TRBV5-1 to TRBJ2-2, with D unclear. CDR3 length equals 15 residues. V dropped 7 bases and J dropped 1 base, with 14 bases sitting between them. Germline lookup yields CDR1 SGHRS and CDR2 YFSETQ. CDR3 DNA sequence: TGCGCCAGCGCTGGAGCCGGATTGAACACCGGGGAGCTGTTTTTT. Translated: CASAGAGLNTGELFF.

This chain joins TRBV7-8 and TRBJ1-4, with D possibly TRBD1 on 5 matching bases. The V end was cut by 6 bases, the J end by 8 bases, with 16 bases between. The CDR3 totals 14 residues. From germline, CDR1 is SGHVS and CDR2 FQNEAQ. The CDR3 sequence is CASSRRGAGEKLFF. As DNA, the CDR3 is TGTGCCAGCAGTAGGAGAGGGGCTGGGGAAAAACTGTTTTTT. The full variable domain, with the rest looked up from reference TRBV7-8 and TRBJ1-4, is GAGVSQSPRYKVAKRGQDVALRCDPISGHVSLFWYQQALGQGPEFLTYFQNEAQLDKSGLPSDRFFAERPEGSVSTLKIQRTQQEDSAVYLCASSRRGAGEKLFFGSGTQLSVL.

This chain links TRBV30 with TRBJ2-7; maybe TRBD2 (6 bases). The V gene lost 8 bases and the J gene lost 1 base, with 15 bases spanning the gap. Looked up from germline, CDR1 is GTSNPN and CDR2 is SVGIG (reference sequence). This CDR3 spans 13 amino acids. CDR3: CAGRGTSSYEQYF. DNA of the CDR3: TGTGCCGGCCGGGGGACTTCGTCCTACGAGCAGTACTTC.

This clone occurred once. The chain joins TRBV2 to TRBJ2-7; D possibly matches TRBD1 or TRBD2 (5 bases each). Trimming removed 6 bases from V and 5 bases from J, with 17 bases in between. The germline V gene has CDR1 SNHLY and CDR2 FYNNEI. This CDR3 spans 14 amino acids. As DNA, the CDR3 is TGTGCCAGCAGGAGGGACCAGGGTTGGAACGAGCAGTACTTC. Translating gives CASRRDQGWNEQYF.

This clone is medium-sized. This chain joins TRBV4-1 and TRBJ1-1; D might be TRBD1 (6 bases). CDR1 is MGHRA and CDR2 is YSYEKL in the germline V gene. This CDR3 comprises 14 residues. Trimming stripped 1 base from V and 1 base from J, with 7 bases between. CDR3 amino acids: CASSQGQENTEAFF. CDR3 bases: TGCGCCAGCAGCCAAGGACAGGAGAACACTGAAGCTTTCTTT.

V gene TRBV28 combines with J gene TRBJ1-5; 8 bases line up with TRBD1. CDR3 size: 15 residues. Looked up from germline, CDR1 is MDHEN and CDR2 is SYDVKM. V trimming: 6 bases; J trimming: 2 bases; junction bases outside the gene matches: 6. The DNA for the CDR3 is TGTGCCAGCAGGTTTGGACAGGGAGGCAATCAGCCCCAGCATTTT. Its translation is CASRFGQGGNQPQHF.

The rearrangement uses TRBV28 and TRBJ2-3; 9 bases line up with TRBD1. In germline, CDR1 is MDHEN, CDR2 SYDVKM. The CDR3 consists of 14 residues. J lost 5 bases, V lost 5 bases, and 5 bases had no gene match. CDR3 bases: TGTGCCAGCAGTCTACAGGGGGCTGTAGATACGCAGTATTTT. This codes for CASSLQGAVDTQYF.

V usage is TRBV2 and J usage is TRBJ2-4; the D is unclear. This CDR3 is 13 amino acids long. V dropped 0 bases and J dropped 9 bases, with 9 bases sitting between them. The germline CDR1 and CDR2 sequences are SNHLY and FYNNEI. CDR3 nucleotides: TGTGCCAGCAGTGAAGCCCCGGGCGGCATTCAGTACTTC. This gives the protein CASSEAPGGIQYF.

This sequence joins TRBV5-5 and TRBJ2-3; weak D call: TRBD1 (5 bases). The length of the CDR3 is 14 residues. The V end was cut by 0 bases, the J end by 4 bases, with 9 bases between. Germline V gene sequence: CDR1 SGHKS, CDR2 YYEKEE (reference sequence). CDR3 bases: TGTGCCAGCAGCTTGGGGCAGGGTGCAGATACGCAGTATTTT. Translation gives CASSLGQGADTQYF.

This clone has only one observation. The gene calls are TRBV7-6 and TRBJ2-6; D possibly corresponds to TRBD2 (6 bases). CDR3 size: 16 residues. Germline CDR1 reads SGHVS; CDR2 reads FNYEAQ. With 5 bases removed from V and 0 bases from J, the gap between germline ends came to 11 bases. The CDR3 DNA follows: TGTGCCAGCAGCACACGGGGGTCCTCTGGGGCCAACGTCCTGACTTTC. It specifies CASSTRGSSGANVLTF. Full variable domain (rest looked up from reference TRBV7-6 and TRBJ2-6): GAGVSQSPRYKVTKRGQDVALRCDPISGHVSLYWYRQALGQGPEFLTYFNYEAQQDKSGLPNDRFSAERPEGSISTLTIQRTEQRDSAMYRCASSTRGSSGANVLTFGAGSRLTVL.

V gene TRBV5-6 combines with J gene TRBJ1-1; 7 bases fit TRBD1. With 5 bases clipped from V and 4 bases from J, the junction kept 5 bases outside the gene matches. Germline V gives CDR1 SGHDT, CDR2 YYEEEE. There are 13 residues in the CDR3. CDR3 bases: TGTGCCAGCAGACCCGCAGGGGGCACTGAAGCTTTCTTT. Translating gives CASRPAGGTEAFF.

The gene calls are TRBV11-3 and TRBJ1-1; D not certain. V was clipped by 9 bases and J by 3 bases, with 14 bases between them. CDR1 is SGHNT and CDR2 is YENEEA in the germline V gene. This CDR3 has 13 amino acids. The CDR3 DNA reads as TGTGCCAGAAGGGAGGGTCTTTACACTGAAGCTTTCTTT. Amino acids: CARREGLYTEAFF.

This rearrangement joins TRBV10-3 to TRBJ2-3; D might be TRBD2 (6 bases). Germline values: CDR1 ENHRY, CDR2 SYGVKD. The CDR3 spans 14 residues. V was clipped by 5 bases and J by 3 bases, with 12 bases between them. CDR3 sequence (DNA): TGTGCCATCAGTCCGGGACTGAATACAGATACGCAGTATTTT. Translated, it gives CAISPGLNTDTQYF.

This clone turned up a few times. This chain links TRBV7-9 with TRBJ1-2; TRBD1 aligns across 7 bases. The CDR3 is 15 amino acids. CDR1 and CDR2 from the germline V gene are SEHNR and FQNEAQ (reference sequence). V shed 6 bases, J shed 4 bases, and the junction held 11 bases outside the gene matches. The CDR3 DNA reads as TGTGCCAGCAGACAAGACTCGGGACAGACCTATGGCTACACCTTC. This sequence encodes CASRQDSGQTYGYTF.

This chain joins TRBV9 and TRBJ1-5; 7 bases are shared with TRBD1. Germline CDR1 is SGDLS and CDR2 is YYNGEE. This CDR3 region has 14 residues. J lost 3 bases, V lost 2 bases, and 2 bases had no gene match. In DNA form, the CDR3 reads TGTGCCAGCAGCGTTGGGACAGTCAATCAGCCCCAGCATTTT. It encodes CASSVGTVNQPQHF. Filled out from reference TRBV9 and TRBJ1-5, the complete variable domain reads DSGVTQTPKHLITATGQRVTLRCSPRSGDLSVYWYQQSLDQGLQFLIQYYNGEERAKGNILERFSAQQFPDLHSELNLSSLELGDSALYFCASSVGTVNQPQHFGDGTRLSIL.

This chain links TRBV10-3 with TRBJ1-2, with 8 positions matching TRBD1. In germline, CDR1 is ENHRY, CDR2 SYGVKD. This CDR3 contains 15 residues. The junction had 4 bases not matched to a gene; V was cut back by 0 bases and J by 4 bases. CDR3 in amino acids: CAISESTTGGYGYTF. The CDR3 DNA reads as TGTGCCATCAGTGAGTCGACAACAGGGGGCTATGGCTACACCTTC.

In this sample, this clone is medium-sized. The V gene is TRBV4-1, the J gene TRBJ1-5, with D hard to call. The CDR3 sequence is 18 residues long. V was shortened by 1 base and J by 0 bases, with 16 bases between the two germline ends. Germline lookup yields CDR1 MGHRA and CDR2 YSYEKL. The chain's CDR3 is CASSQALGALYSNQPQHF. CDR3 nucleotide sequence: TGCGCCAGCAGCCAAGCGCTAGGAGCTCTATATAGCAATCAGCCCCAGCATTTT.

This clone was seen a single time. The rearrangement links TRBV27 to TRBJ2-1; D is unclear. The CDR3 extends over 16 amino acids. Trimming removed 2 bases from V and 0 bases from J, with 11 bases in between. Per the germline V gene, CDR1 is MNHEY and CDR2 is SMNVEV (reference sequence). CDR3 DNA: TGTGCCAGCAGTTTACTCAGACGGAGCTCCTACAATGAGCAGTTCTTC. Its translation: CASSLLRRSSYNEQFF.

The CDR3: CASSLAASHHYGYTF. In nucleotides, the CDR3 is TGTGCCAGCAGCTTAGCTGCCAGCCACCACTATGGCTACACCTTC. This chain links TRBV7-9 with TRBJ1-2; D not resolved. The germline CDR1 and CDR2 sequences are SEHNR and FQNEAQ (reference sequence). This CDR3 has 15 residues. V was trimmed by 0 bases and J by 3 bases, leaving 11 bases between them.

CDR3 DNA: TGTGCCAGCAGTCCTAGCGGGGGCCACACAGATACGCAGTATTTT. Translated: CASSPSGGHTDTQYF. This chain joins TRBV2 and TRBJ2-3; 10 positions match TRBD2. V was clipped by 5 bases and J by 2 bases; unmatched bases: 4. Germline CDR1 is SNHLY and CDR2 is FYNNEI. CDR3 length: 15 residues.

This clone was detected a few times. J is TRBJ2-1 and V is TRBV19, with D unresolved. Trimming removed 0 bases from V and 0 bases from J, with 18 bases in between. Germline V CDR1 and CDR2: LNHDA, SQIVND (reference sequence). This CDR3 comprises 19 residues. This CDR3 reads CASSIDPTVHASSYNEQFF. CDR3 bases: TGTGCCAGTAGTATAGATCCGACCGTTCACGCCAGCTCCTACAATGAGCAGTTCTTC.